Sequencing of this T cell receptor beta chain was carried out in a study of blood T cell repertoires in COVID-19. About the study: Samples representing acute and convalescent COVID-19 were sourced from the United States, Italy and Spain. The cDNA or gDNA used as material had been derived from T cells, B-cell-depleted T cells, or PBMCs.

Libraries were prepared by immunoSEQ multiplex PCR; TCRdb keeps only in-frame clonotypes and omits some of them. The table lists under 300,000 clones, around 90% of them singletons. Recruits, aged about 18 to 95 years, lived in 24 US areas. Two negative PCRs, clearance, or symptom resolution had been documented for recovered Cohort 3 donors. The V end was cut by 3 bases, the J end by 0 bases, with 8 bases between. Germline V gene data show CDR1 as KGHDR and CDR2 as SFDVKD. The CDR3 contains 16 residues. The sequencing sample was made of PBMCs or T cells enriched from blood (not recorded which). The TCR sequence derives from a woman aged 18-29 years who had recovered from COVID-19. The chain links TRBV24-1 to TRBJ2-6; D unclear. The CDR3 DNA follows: TGTGCCACCAGTGATACAACAAGCTCTGGGGCCAACGTCCTGACTTTC. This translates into CATSDTTSSGANVLTF.